The sequence of this T cell receptor (beta chain) was determined in a study of Ad26.COV2.S vaccination and SARS-CoV-2 variants. At the level of the study: Once or twice, 56 days apart, Ad26.COV2.S was delivered intramuscularly.

Study-level points and caveats: Vaccinees showed greater spike-specific TCR breadth than placebo recipients. Vaccinees reportedly had broad spike-specific CD8+ and CD4+ T cell responses.

Treatment defined: around 19 received Ad26.COV2.S at low or high dose, single or two shots; about 5 received placebo; per-sample allocation not given. Collection of samples fell on day 63 after the first vaccine or placebo injection. V shed 10 bases and J shed 2 bases, with 20 bases lying between them. Looked up from germline, CDR1 is MNHEY and CDR2 is SVGAGI. The CDR3 spans 15 residues. Comments on this clone: Its antigen remains unknown.

TCRdb keeps only in-frame clones here, not all; method: immunoSEQ multiplex PCR. The sample shows about 390,000 clones, about 85% of them seen only once. This receptor was taken from a person between 18 and 65 years old who received the Ad26.COV2.S COVID-19 vaccine or a placebo. The material sequenced was peripheral blood, taken in a trial of Ad26.COV2.S vaccine versus placebo. The rearrangement joins TRBV6-5 to TRBJ1-2; possible D gene TRBD1, 5 bases. The CDR3 DNA sequence: TGTGCCACCCGAATGGTCGGGGGAGGGAACTATGGCTACACCTTC. Amino acids: CATRMVGGGNYGYTF.